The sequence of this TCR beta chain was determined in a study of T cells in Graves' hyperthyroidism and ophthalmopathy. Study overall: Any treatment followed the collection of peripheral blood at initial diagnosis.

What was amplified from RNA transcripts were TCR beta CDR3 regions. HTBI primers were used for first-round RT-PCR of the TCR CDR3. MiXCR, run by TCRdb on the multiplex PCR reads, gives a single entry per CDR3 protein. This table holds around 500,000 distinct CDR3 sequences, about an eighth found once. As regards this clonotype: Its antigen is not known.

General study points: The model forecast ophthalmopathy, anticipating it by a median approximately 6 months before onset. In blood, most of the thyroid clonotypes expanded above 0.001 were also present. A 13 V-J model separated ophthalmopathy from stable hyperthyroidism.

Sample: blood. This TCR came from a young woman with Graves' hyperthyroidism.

The CDR3 nucleotides read TGTGCCAGCAGCCACTTACAGGGCTATACGCAGTATTTT. Residues: CASSHLQGYTQYF. The chain combines TRBV3-1 with TRBJ2-3; perhaps TRBD1 as D (6 bases). V was pared by 3 bases and J by 7 bases, with 11 bases between. The CDR3 runs 13 residues. The germline V gene has CDR1 LGHDT and CDR2 YNNKEL (reference sequence).